Listed below are T cell receptor beta chains from one sample, sequenced in a study of cytomegalovirus exposure and HLA in healthy donors. Only in-frame clones appear in the TCRdb table, and some are missing; sequencing was by immunoSEQ multiplex PCR. This sample has 200,000 to 250,000 clones, with around four fifths found just once. Sequenced sample: PBMCs. The receptor set was obtained from a male donor in good health and CMV-seronegative. Both conserved end residues are part of each CDR3. Fields, in order: V gene, clone size, D gene, J gene, CDR3 protein, CDR3 DNA. A D gene is named only where the DNA matches it firmly. Clone size is given for some rows only: seen once, a few or many times, or a class if the clone is expanded.

>TRBV5-1|-|-|TRBJ2-7
CASSLRTPLYEQYF
TGCGCCAGCAGCCTACGGACACCACTCTACGAGCAGTACTTC
>TRBV10-1|few|TRBD1|TRBJ2-2
CASSGQGATGELFF
TGCGCCAGCAGTGGACAGGGGGCTACCGGGGAGCTGTTTTTT
>TRBV7-9|-|TRBD2|TRBJ2-7
CSSSSTSGASYEQYF
TGTTCCAGCAGCTCGACTAGCGGGGCGAGCTACGAGCAGTACTTC
>TRBV19|-|-|TRBJ2-1
CASTLTGFPNEQFF
TGTGCCAGTACCCTAACAGGTTTTCCCAATGAGCAGTTCTTC
>TRBV13|-|-|TRBJ2-7
CASRSDRGEQYF
TGTGCCAGCCGGAGCGATCGGGGCGAGCAGTACTTC
>TRBV5-1|-|-|TRBJ2-3
CASSLSLGSPTMDTQYF
TGCGCCAGCAGCTTGTCGTTGGGCTCCCCCACGATGGATACGCAGTATTTT
>TRBV5-1|-|TRBD2|TRBJ2-3
CASSSGLAGGSTDTQYF
TGCGCCAGCAGCAGCGGACTAGCGGGAGGTTCTACAGATACGCAGTATTTT
>TRBV5-1|medium-sized|-|TRBJ2-7
CASSLVGSHEQYF
TGCGCCAGCAGCTTGGTCGGGAGCCACGAGCAGTACTTC
>TRBV29-1|-|TRBD1|TRBJ1-2
CSVEGVIDRGYGYTF
TGCAGCGTTGAAGGGGTGATCGACAGGGGCTATGGCTACACCTTC
>TRBV6-5|-|-|TRBJ1-1
CASSSRGGAFSTEAFF
TGTGCCAGCAGTTCCCGTGGGGGGGCTTTTAGCACTGAAGCTTTCTTT
>TRBV10-1|few|TRBD2|TRBJ2-7
CASSDTAGADSYEQYF
TGCGCCAGCAGTGATACAGCGGGAGCTGACTCCTACGAGCAGTACTTC
>TRBV5-1|-|TRBD1|TRBJ2-7
CASSLESWTGAFYEQYF
TGCGCCAGCAGCTTGGAATCCTGGACAGGGGCCTTCTACGAGCAGTACTTC
>TRBV5-1|-|TRBD2|TRBJ2-1
CASSAGEEVRNEQFF
TGCGCCAGCAGTGCGGGGGAAGAGGTCCGTAATGAGCAGTTCTTC
>TRBV5-1|-|-|TRBJ2-7
CASSLGGNYEQYF
TGCGCCAGCAGCTTGGGCGGAAACTACGAGCAGTACTTC
>TRBV5-1|-|TRBD1|TRBJ2-1
CASSPGTGGYNEQFF
TGCGCCAGCAGTCCCGGGACAGGGGGCTACAATGAGCAGTTCTTC
>TRBV2|-|-|TRBJ2-7
CASSILLRVEQYF
TGTGCCAGCAGTATTTTACTCAGGGTCGAGCAGTACTTC
>TRBV27|-|-|TRBJ2-7
CASRSGFTYEQYF
TGTGCCAGCAGGTCCGGGTTTACCTACGAGCAGTACTTC